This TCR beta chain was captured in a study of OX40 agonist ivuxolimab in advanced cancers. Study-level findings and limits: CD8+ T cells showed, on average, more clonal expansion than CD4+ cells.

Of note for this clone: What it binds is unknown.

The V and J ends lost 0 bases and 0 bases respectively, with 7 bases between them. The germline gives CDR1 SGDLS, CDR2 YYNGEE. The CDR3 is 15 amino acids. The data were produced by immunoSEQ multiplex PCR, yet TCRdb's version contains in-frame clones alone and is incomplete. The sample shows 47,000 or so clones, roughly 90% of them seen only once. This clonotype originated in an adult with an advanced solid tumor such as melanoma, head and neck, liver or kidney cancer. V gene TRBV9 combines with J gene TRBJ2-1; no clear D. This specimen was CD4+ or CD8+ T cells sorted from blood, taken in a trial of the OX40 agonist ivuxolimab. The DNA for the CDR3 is TGTGCCAGCAGCGTAGACAGTCTCTCCTACAATGAGCAGTTCTTC. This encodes CASSVDSLSYNEQFF.